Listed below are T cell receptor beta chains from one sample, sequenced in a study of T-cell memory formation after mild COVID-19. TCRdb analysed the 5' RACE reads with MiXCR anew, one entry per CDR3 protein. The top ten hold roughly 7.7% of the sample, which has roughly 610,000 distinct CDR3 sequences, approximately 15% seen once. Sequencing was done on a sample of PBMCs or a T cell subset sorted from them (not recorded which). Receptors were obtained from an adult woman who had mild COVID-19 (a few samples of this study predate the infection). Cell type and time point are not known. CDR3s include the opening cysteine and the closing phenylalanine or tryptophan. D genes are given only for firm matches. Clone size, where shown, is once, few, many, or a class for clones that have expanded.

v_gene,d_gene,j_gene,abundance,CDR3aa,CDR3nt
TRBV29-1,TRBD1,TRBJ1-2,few,CSASPWDREDYGYTF,TGCAGCGCCTCACCGTGGGACAGGGAGGACTATGGCTACACCTTC
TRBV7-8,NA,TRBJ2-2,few,CASRSPRYGNTGELFF,TGTGCCAGCAGATCACCCCGGTATGGGAACACCGGGGAGCTGTTTTTT
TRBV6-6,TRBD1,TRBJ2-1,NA,CASDGTGGDEQFF,TGTGCCAGCGACGGGACAGGGGGCGATGAGCAGTTCTTC
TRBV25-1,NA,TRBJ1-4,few,CASSGPGSEKLFF,TGTGCCAGCAGTGGGCCCGGGAGTGAAAAACTGTTTTTT
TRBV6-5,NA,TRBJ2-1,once,CASSSLGTPYNEQFF,TGTGCCAGCAGTTCTCTAGGGACTCCTTACAATGAGCAGTTCTTC
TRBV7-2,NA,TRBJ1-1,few,CASMWSVNTEAFF,TGTGCCAGCATGTGGTCGGTAAACACTGAAGCTTTCTTT
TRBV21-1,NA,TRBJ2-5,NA,CAPGPGEETQYF,TGTGCCCCGGGACCCGGAGAAGAGACCCAGTACTTC
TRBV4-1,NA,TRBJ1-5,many,CASSLRASGGPQHF,TGCGCCAGCAGCCTCCGGGCCTCCGGCGGGCCCCAGCATTTT
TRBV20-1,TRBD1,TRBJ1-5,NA,CSASDRGSNQPQHF,TGCAGTGCTTCCGACAGGGGCAGCAATCAGCCCCAGCATTTT
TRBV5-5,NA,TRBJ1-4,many,CASSSRPSAVWATNEKLFF,TGTGCCAGCAGTTCTAGACCGTCGGCAGTCTGGGCAACTAATGAAAAACTGTTTTTT
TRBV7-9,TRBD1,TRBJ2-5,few,CASHRGPETQYF,TGTGCCAGCCACAGGGGGCCGGAGACCCAGTACTTC
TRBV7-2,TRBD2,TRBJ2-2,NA,CASSQAVAGGGGELFF,TGTGCCAGCAGCCAGGCAGTAGCGGGAGGTGGCGGGGAGCTGTTTTTT
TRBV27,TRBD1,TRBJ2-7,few,CASRDTTGSYEQYF,TGTGCCAGCAGGGACACGACAGGGTCCTACGAGCAGTACTTC
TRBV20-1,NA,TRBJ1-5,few,CSARVTELNQPQHF,TGCAGTGCTAGAGTTACAGAGCTTAATCAGCCCCAGCATTTT
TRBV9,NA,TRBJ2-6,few,CASTGPSSGANVLTF,TGTGCCAGTACCGGCCCGAGCTCTGGGGCCAACGTCCTGACTTTC
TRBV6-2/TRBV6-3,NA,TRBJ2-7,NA,CASRYGPYEQYF,TGTGCCAGCAGGTATGGACCTTACGAGCAGTACTTC
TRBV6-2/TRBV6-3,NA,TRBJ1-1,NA,CASSYAPGQLNTEAFF,TGTGCCAGCAGCTATGCACCGGGACAACTTAACACTGAAGCTTTCTTT
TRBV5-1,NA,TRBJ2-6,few,CASSLLVPDSGANVLTF,TGCGCCAGCAGCTTGTTGGTGCCCGACTCTGGGGCCAACGTCCTGACTTTC
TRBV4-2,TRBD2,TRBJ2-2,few,CASSQSLASGYTGELFF,TGTGCCAGCAGCCAATCCCTGGCTAGCGGGTACACCGGGGAGCTGTTTTTT
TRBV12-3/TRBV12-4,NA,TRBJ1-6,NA,CASSLGHWSDSPLHF,TGTGCCAGCAGTTTGGGACATTGGTCGGATTCACCCCTCCACTTT
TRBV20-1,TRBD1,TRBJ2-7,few,CSAGDRASEQYF,TGCAGTGCGGGTGACAGGGCCAGCGAGCAGTACTTC
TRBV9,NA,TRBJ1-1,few,CASSVEMGRAFF,TGTGCCAGCAGCGTAGAAATGGGGAGGGCTTTCTTT
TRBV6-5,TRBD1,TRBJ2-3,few,CASWDRSYTDTQYF,TGTGCCAGCTGGGACAGGTCCTACACAGATACGCAGTATTTT
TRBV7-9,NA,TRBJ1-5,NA,CASSRASTSNQPQHF,TGTGCCAGCAGCAGAGCGTCCACGAGCAATCAGCCCCAGCATTTT
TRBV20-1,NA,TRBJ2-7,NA,CSARLGRDGHPAYSYEQYF,TGCAGTGCTAGACTTGGCCGGGACGGTCACCCGGCGTACTCCTACGAGCAGTACTTC
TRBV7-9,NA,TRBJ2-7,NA,CASSRFALGTYEQYF,TGTGCCAGCAGCCGATTCGCCCTTGGGACCTACGAGCAGTACTTC
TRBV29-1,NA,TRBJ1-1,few,CSAQLSENTEAFF,TGCAGCGCTCAACTATCGGAGAACACTGAAGCTTTCTTT
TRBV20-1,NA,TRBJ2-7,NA,CSAFNREGYEQYF,TGCAGTGCTTTTAACCGGGAAGGCTACGAGCAGTACTTC
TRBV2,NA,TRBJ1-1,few,CASSEAQPTVNTEAFF,TGTGCCAGCAGTGAGGCACAGCCGACAGTGAACACTGAAGCTTTCTTT
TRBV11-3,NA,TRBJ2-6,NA,CASSLPTGPSSGANVLTF,TGTGCCAGCAGCCTGCCTACAGGACCCAGCTCTGGGGCCAACGTCCTGACTTTC
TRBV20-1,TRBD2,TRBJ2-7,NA,CSAKKRGGYEQYF,TGCAGTGCTAAGAAGCGGGGGGGCTACGAGCAGTACTTC
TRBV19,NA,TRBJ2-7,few,CASSIGEAYEQYF,TGTGCCAGTAGTATTGGGGAAGCCTACGAGCAGTACTTC
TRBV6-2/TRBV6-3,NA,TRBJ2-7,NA,CASSSERFEQYF,TGTGCCAGCAGTTCCGAACGCTTCGAGCAGTACTTC
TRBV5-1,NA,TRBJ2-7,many,CASSAPSHGLTYEQYF,TGCGCCAGCAGCGCCCCTTCCCATGGTCTCACCTACGAGCAGTACTTC
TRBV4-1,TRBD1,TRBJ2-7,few,CASSQGTGGTYEQYF,TGCGCCAGCAGCCAAGGGACAGGGGGAACCTACGAGCAGTACTTC
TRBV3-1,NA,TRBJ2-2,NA,CASSSETGELFF,TGTGCCAGCAGCTCTGAGACCGGGGAGCTGTTTTTT
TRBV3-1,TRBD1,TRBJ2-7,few,CASSQDGQGKPYEQYF,TGTGCCAGCAGCCAAGATGGACAGGGAAAGCCCTACGAGCAGTACTTC
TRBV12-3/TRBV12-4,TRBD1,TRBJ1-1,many,CASSSYLGQMNTEAFF,TGTGCCAGCAGTTCCTATCTGGGACAGATGAACACTGAAGCTTTCTTT
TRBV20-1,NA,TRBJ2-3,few,CSARDPTSRSSTDTQYF,TGCAGTGCTAGAGATCCTACTAGCCGCTCTAGCACAGATACGCAGTATTTT
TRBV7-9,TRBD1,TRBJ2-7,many,CASSLVNRGVDEQYF,TGTGCCAGCAGCTTAGTGAACAGGGGTGTGGACGAGCAGTACTTC
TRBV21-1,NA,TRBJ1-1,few,CASTLKTGRNTEAFF,TGTGCCAGCACCCTAAAGACAGGGAGGAACACTGAAGCTTTCTTT
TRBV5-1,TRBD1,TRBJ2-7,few,CASSWGQGGYEQYF,TGCGCCAGCAGCTGGGGACAGGGAGGCTACGAGCAGTACTTC
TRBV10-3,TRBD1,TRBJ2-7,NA,CAISPGQGRWNEQYF,TGTGCCATCAGCCCCGGACAGGGCCGGTGGAACGAGCAGTACTTC
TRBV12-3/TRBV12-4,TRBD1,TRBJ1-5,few,CASSQRGQGRQPQHF,TGTGCCAGCAGTCAGCGTGGACAGGGTCGCCAGCCCCAGCATTTT
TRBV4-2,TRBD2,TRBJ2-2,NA,CASSHLSGKTGELFF,TGTGCCAGCAGCCACCTTAGCGGGAAAACCGGGGAGCTGTTTTTT
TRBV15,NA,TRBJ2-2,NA,CATSRDYQAGELFF,TGTGCCACCAGCAGAGATTATCAGGCCGGGGAGCTGTTTTTT
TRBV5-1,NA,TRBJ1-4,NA,CASTILPDRANEKLFF,TGCGCCAGCACCATTCTCCCGGACAGAGCAAATGAAAAACTGTTTTTT
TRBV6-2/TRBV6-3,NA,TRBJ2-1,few,CASMFGRPYNEQFF,TGTGCCAGCATGTTCGGCCGACCATACAATGAGCAGTTCTTC
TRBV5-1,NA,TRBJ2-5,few,CASSLLTLYQETQYF,TGCGCCAGCAGCTTGCTGACGTTGTACCAAGAGACCCAGTACTTC
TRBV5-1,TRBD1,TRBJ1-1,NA,CASRGGQGAVNTEAFF,TGCGCCAGCAGGGGGGGGCAGGGGGCCGTGAACACTGAAGCTTTCTTT
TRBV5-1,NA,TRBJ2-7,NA,CASSLRLTYEQYF,TGCGCCAGCAGCTTACGATTGACATACGAGCAGTACTTC
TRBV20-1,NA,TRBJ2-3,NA,CSVQGWSTDTQYF,TGCAGTGTCCAAGGCTGGTCCACAGATACGCAGTATTTT
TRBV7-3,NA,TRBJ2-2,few,CASSLIGQAPGELFF,TGTGCCAGCAGCTTAATAGGCCAGGCGCCCGGGGAGCTGTTTTTT
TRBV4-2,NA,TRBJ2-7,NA,CASSQEVLGPYEQYF,TGTGCCAGCAGCCAAGAAGTTCTAGGGCCCTACGAGCAGTACTTC
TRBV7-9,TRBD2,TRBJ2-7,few,CASSDAGAYEQYF,TGTGCCAGCAGCGACGCGGGAGCCTACGAGCAGTACTTC